The source of this T cell receptor (beta chain) is a study of patients and donors after allogeneic stem cell transplantation. There are 16 residues in the CDR3. Unmatched junction bases numbered 5, after V lost 4 bases and J lost 0 bases. The V gene's germline CDR1 is KGHDR and CDR2 SFDVKD. TCRdb reprocessed the RT-PCR reads via MiXCR and lists one record per CDR3 protein. Of 920,000 or so distinct CDR3 sequences listed, around 17% are singletons. The chain carries TRBV24-1 and TRBJ1-5; TRBD1 agrees at 7 bases. This clonotype originated in a human donor who was either an allogeneic HSCT recipient or a stem cell or donor lymphocyte infusion donor (not recorded which). It is not recorded whose cells these are; they may come from a transplant donor. What was sequenced was blood, either unsorted or a sorted T cell fraction (not recorded which). This CDR3 is CATSDRGQVSNQPQHF. In DNA form, the CDR3 reads TGTGCCACCAGTGACCGTGGACAGGTTAGCAATCAGCCCCAGCATTTT.